The 30 T cell receptor beta chains reported below all come from one sample, sequenced in a study of T cell changes during pregnancy in multiple sclerosis. Only in-frame clones appear in the TCRdb table, and some are missing; sequencing was by immunoSEQ multiplex PCR. The sample yields under 85,000 clones, around 91% seen once. Sequencing used peripheral blood, obtained in the third trimester of pregnancy. These receptors came from a female donor in good health, enrolled as a control in a pregnancy study.

V is TRBV2 and J is TRBJ1-1; D is uncertain. Germline V CDR1 and CDR2: SNHLY, FYNNEI. The V and J ends lost 6 bases and 0 bases respectively, with 11 bases between them. The length of the CDR3 is 14 residues. This CDR3 is CASRAVGVNTEAFF. The CDR3 bases are TGTGCCAGCAGGGCGGTCGGGGTGAACACTGAAGCTTTCTTT.

V and J are TRBV4-3 and TRBJ1-6, with a tentative D call TRBD1 (5 bases). CDR3 length: 15 amino acids. Germline V gene sequence: CDR1 LGHNA, CDR2 YSLEER. Trimming left V 0 bases short and J 8 bases short, with 11 bases between. As DNA, the CDR3 is TGCGCCAGCAGCCAAGATGGCAGGGAATATTCACCCCTCCACTTT. This translates into CASSQDGREYSPLHF.

The chain joins TRBV2 to TRBJ2-3; D is unclear. Germline CDR1 SNHLY, CDR2 FYNNEI. Deletions cut 5 bases from V and 4 bases from J, with 7 bases between. The CDR3 has 12 amino acids. The CDR3 region is CASSPHPDTQYF. The CDR3 DNA is TGTGCCAGCAGTCCCCATCCAGATACGCAGTATTTT. The whole variable domain, filled in from reference TRBV2 and TRBJ2-3, reads EPEVTQTPSHQVTQMGQEVILRCVPISNHLYFYWYRQILGQKVEFLVSFYNNEISEKSEIFDDQFSVERPDGSNFTLKIRSTKLEDSAMYFCASSPHPDTQYFGPGTRLTVL.

J is TRBJ1-4 and V is TRBV4-3, with TRBD1 as a possible D gene (5 bases). V was trimmed by 4 bases and J by 5 bases, leaving 14 bases between them. CDR1 and CDR2 from the germline V gene are LGHNA and YSLEER. This CDR3 is 15 amino acids long. The CDR3 coding sequence is TGCGCCAGCAGCCGCCTGACAGTGAGGAATGAAAAACTGTTTTTT. Its protein is CASSRLTVRNEKLFF.

The chain uses TRBV5-6 and TRBJ1-2, with 7 bases fitting TRBD1. This CDR3 is built from 13 residues. Germline V lookup: CDR1 SGHDT, CDR2 YYEEEE. V shed 0 bases and J 13 bases; nucleotides not matched to a gene: 9. The CDR3, as DNA: TGTGCCAGCAGCTTGGGGGACAGCCGTTTTTTCACCTTC. It specifies CASSLGDSRFFTF. Full variable domain (outside the CDR3, taken from reference TRBV5-6 and TRBJ1-2): DAGVTQSPTHLIKTRGQQVTLRCSPKSGHDTVSWYQQALGQGPQFIFQYYEEEERQRGNFPDRFSGHQFPNYSSELNVNALLLGDSALYLCASSLGDSRFFTFGSGTRLTVV.

The chain recombines TRBV4-1 with TRBJ2-5, with TRBD2 identical over 9 bases. The CDR3 loop spans 19 amino acids. The trim removed 0 bases at V and 3 bases at J, leaving 14 bases unmatched. Germline values: CDR1 MGHRA, CDR2 YSYEKL. The DNA for the CDR3 is TGCGCCAGCAGCCAAGATATGAACTCAGGTCGACTAGCGGAAGAGACCCAGTACTTC. This gives the protein CASSQDMNSGRLAEETQYF.

This clone is a singleton in its sample. The chain joins TRBV11-3 to TRBJ2-1; D gene uncertain. With 5 bases removed from V and 5 bases from J, the gap between germline ends came to 10 bases. The CDR3 spans 13 residues. Germline CDR1 reads SGHNT; CDR2 reads YENEEA. The CDR3 nucleotides are TGTGCCAGCAGCCCGAGCGAGCACAATGAGCAGTTCTTC. It codes for CASSPSEHNEQFF.

CDR3 nucleotides: TGCGCCAGCAGCTGGGACACCCAAGAGACCCAGTACTTC. It codes for CASSWDTQETQYF. The chain combines TRBV5-1 with TRBJ2-5; TRBD1 is a possible D gene (6 bases). This CDR3 region has 13 residues. Germline V lookup: CDR1 SGHRS, CDR2 YFSETQ. Deletions cut 3 bases from V and 1 base from J, with 7 bases between.

The chain carries TRBV7-2 and TRBJ2-1, with 9 bases identical to TRBD2. V shed 1 base, J shed 9 bases, and the junction held 10 bases outside the gene matches. The CDR3 has 16 residues. Germline V lookup: CDR1 SGHTA, CDR2 FQGNSA. DNA for the CDR3: TGTGCCAGCAGCTTAGGACTAGCGGCCCGCAAAGTTGAGCAGTTCTTC. Its protein product is CASSLGLAARKVEQFF.

The chain uses TRBV4-3 and TRBJ2-6, with TRBD1 matching over 10 bases. The germline gives CDR1 LGHNA, CDR2 YSLEER. CDR3 length equals 17 residues. Unmatched junction bases numbered 6, after V lost 4 bases and J lost 3 bases. The CDR3, as DNA: TGCGCCAGCAGCCGAGGACAGGGGGAAGGTGGGGCCAACGTCCTGACTTTC. Its protein is CASSRGQGEGGANVLTF.

This clone appeared once. The chain uses TRBV28 and TRBJ1-5; D not resolved. Trimming left V 3 bases short and J 7 bases short, with 13 bases between. The germline V gene encodes CDR1 MDHEN and CDR2 SYDVKM. CDR3 length: 14 amino acids. The CDR3 loop is CASSFRHDPQPQHF. The DNA of the CDR3 is TGTGCCAGCAGTTTCCGACACGACCCCCAGCCCCAGCATTTT.

The chain joins TRBV5-1 to TRBJ1-2; 7 bases align to TRBD1. This CDR3 has 13 residues. The V gene's germline CDR1 is SGHRS and CDR2 YFSETQ. Trimming cost V 2 bases and J 10 bases; bases outside gene matches: 8. The CDR3 loop is CASSLGGGGDYTF. DNA for the CDR3: TGCGCCAGCAGCTTAGGTGGAGGGGGCGACTACACCTTC.

This rearrangement joins TRBV6-5 to TRBJ1-6; tentatively, D is TRBD1 (5 bases). Germline loops: CDR1 MNHEY, CDR2 SVGAGI. This CDR3 is built from 13 residues. V was pared by 0 bases and J by 10 bases, with 7 bases between. The chain's CDR3 is CASSYSKGSPLHF. In DNA, the CDR3 is TGTGCCAGCAGTTACTCGAAGGGGTCACCCCTCCACTTT.

V and J are TRBV30 and TRBJ1-2; 9 bases line up with TRBD1. Per germline, CDR1 GTSNPN and CDR2 SVGIG (reference sequence). This CDR3 comprises 13 residues. The V segment lost 3 bases and the J segment 2 bases; nucleotides outside the gene matches: 1. DNA for the CDR3: TGTGCCTGGAGGGGACAGGGAAACTATGGCTACACCTTC. It specifies CAWRGQGNYGYTF. Drawing the rest from reference TRBV30 and TRBJ1-2, the complete variable domain is SQTIHQWPATLVQPVGSPLSLECTVEGTSNPNLYWYRQAAGRGLQLLFYSVGIGQISSEVPQNLSASRPQDRQFILSSKKLLLSDSGFYLCAWRGQGNYGYTFGSGTRLTVV.

The chain recombines TRBV7-9 with TRBJ1-6; D gene ambiguous. CDR1 and CDR2 (germline): SEHNR, FQNEAQ (reference sequence). With 5 bases removed from V and 0 bases from J, the gap between germline ends came to 11 bases. This CDR3 region has 16 residues. CDR3 sequence: CASSSRESSYNSPLHF. The CDR3 DNA is TGTGCCAGCAGCAGTCGTGAGAGCTCCTATAATTCACCCCTCCACTTT.

The chain links TRBV30 to TRBJ1-2; TRBD1 aligns across 8 bases. Germline lookup yields CDR1 GTSNPN and CDR2 SVGIG (reference sequence). The V and J ends lost 5 bases and 7 bases, in that order; junction bases with no gene match: 9. The CDR3 spans 13 residues. The CDR3 bases are TGTGCCTGGGCCCGGGACAGGCGGGCTGGCTACACCTTC. Translating gives CAWARDRRAGYTF.

This clone was observed once. J is TRBJ1-3 and V is TRBV4-2, with a weak D call TRBD1 (5 bases). This CDR3 comprises 17 residues. Trimming removed 4 bases at V and 0 bases at J, with 16 bases between. Germline V CDR1 and CDR2: LGHNA, YNFKEQ. The CDR3 loop is CASSREGRGGSGNTIYF. The CDR3 DNA sequence: TGTGCCAGCAGCCGCGAGGGGAGGGGAGGCTCTGGAAACACCATATATTTT.

This clone showed up just once. CDR3 in amino acids: CASSTSYEQYF. For the CDR3, the DNA is TGTGCCAGCAGCACCTCTTACGAGCAGTACTTC. The genes are TRBV21-1 and TRBJ2-7; the table gives TRBD2 as D, unverified against the DNA. TRBV21-1 is a pseudogene segment. The CDR3 covers 11 residues.

The rearrangement links TRBV6-6 to TRBJ1-6; a possible D gene is TRBD1 (5 bases). The V gene lost 5 bases and the J gene lost 8 bases, with 13 bases spanning the gap. Germline V lookup: CDR1 MNHNY, CDR2 SVGAGI (reference sequence). This CDR3 contains 14 residues. CDR3 sequence: CASSRSGHDSPLHF. For the CDR3, the DNA is TGTGCCAGCAGTCGCTCAGGGCACGATTCACCCCTCCACTTT.

V usage is TRBV28 and J usage is TRBJ1-5; TRBD1 aligns across 11 bases. Germline CDR1 and CDR2: MDHEN and SYDVKM. The CDR3 totals 15 residues. V shed 8 bases and J 5 bases; nucleotides not matched to a gene: 8. CDR3 nucleotides: TGTGCCAGCCGGCGGACAGGGGGCCCTCATCAGCCCCAGCATTTT. Protein sequence: CASRRTGGPHQPQHF.

This chain joins TRBV5-1 and TRBJ1-1, with TRBD1 identical over 8 bases. V gave up 0 bases and J gave up 5 bases; unmatched junction bases: 3. This CDR3 spans 14 amino acids. Per the germline V gene, CDR1 is SGHRS and CDR2 is YFSETQ. The CDR3 here is CASSLGDRSTEAFF. The DNA for the CDR3 is TGCGCCAGCAGCTTGGGGGACAGGTCGACTGAAGCTTTCTTT.

This rearrangement joins TRBV5-4 to TRBJ2-3, with TRBD2 matching 8 bases. From germline, CDR1 is SGHNT and CDR2 YYREEE (reference sequence). V lost 3 bases to trimming and J lost 2 bases; unmatched junction nucleotides: 8. This CDR3 has 16 residues. DNA for the CDR3: TGTGCCAGCAGCTCCGCCCAGCGGGGGACCACAGATACGCAGTATTTT. Encoded protein: CASSSAQRGTTDTQYF.

The rearrangement uses TRBV5-4 and TRBJ2-3; 9 nucleotides line up with TRBD2. CDR1 and CDR2 from the germline V gene are SGHNT and YYREEE (reference sequence). This CDR3 is 16 amino acids long. With V trimmed by 1 base and J by 6 bases, 9 bases remained unmatched. DNA of the CDR3: TGTGCCAGCAGCTTGAAAGGACTAGCGCCCTCGGATACGCAGTATTTT. Translation gives CASSLKGLAPSDTQYF.

The V gene is TRBV7-9, the J gene TRBJ2-6; 12 nucleotides align to TRBD1. Germline V lookup: CDR1 SEHNR, CDR2 FQNEAQ (reference sequence). The CDR3 length is 17 residues. The V gene end was trimmed by 5 bases and the J gene end by 2 bases; junction bases not matched to a gene: 4. The CDR3 sequence is CASSGDRGRAGANVLTF. The DNA of the CDR3 is TGTGCCAGCAGCGGGGACAGGGGGCGGGCTGGGGCCAACGTCCTGACTTTC.

Written as DNA, the CDR3 is TGCGCCAGCAACCCGGGACTAGCGGATTTCTACGAGCAGTACTTC. It yields the protein CASNPGLADFYEQYF. The V gene is TRBV5-1, the J gene TRBJ2-7; 11 nucleotides match TRBD2. CDR3 length equals 15 residues. Germline V gene sequence: CDR1 SGHRS, CDR2 YFSETQ. V shed 6 bases and J 3 bases; nucleotides not matched to a gene: 8.

The chain links TRBV7-3 to TRBJ1-2; 8 bases agree with TRBD1. V lost 5 bases to trimming and J lost 5 bases; unmatched junction nucleotides: 7. CDR1 SGHTA and CDR2 FQGTGA come from the germline V gene. The CDR3 runs 14 residues. The chain's CDR3 is CASSLGQGGYGYTF. The CDR3 DNA reads TGTGCCAGCAGCCTTGGACAGGGAGGATATGGCTACACCTTC.

A remark on this clone: Other DNA sequences within the sample encode an identical CDR3. CDR3 DNA: TGTGCCAGCAAAGGAGAGGGCTACACCTTC. It specifies CASKGEGYTF. The rearrangement uses TRBV6-5 and TRBJ1-2; no clear D gene. The CDR3 is 10 residues long. In germline, CDR1 is MNHEY, CDR2 SVGAGI. V lost 7 bases and J lost 8, with 8 bases in between.

The J gene is TRBJ1-5, the V gene TRBV2; D not certain. The length of the CDR3 is 14 residues. V lost 7 bases and J 5 bases, leaving 15 bases between the germline ends. The germline gives CDR1 SNHLY, CDR2 FYNNEI. In nucleotides, the CDR3 is TGTGCCAGCAAAGGCGGAGACTTCGATCAGCCCCAGCATTTT. Its translation: CASKGGDFDQPQHF.

V is TRBV30 and J is TRBJ2-6; 7 bases are shared with TRBD1. V was pared by 4 bases and J by 15 bases, with 12 bases of the junction left unmatched. Germline CDR1 is GTSNPN and CDR2 is SVGIG (reference sequence). The CDR3 sequence is 13 residues long. In DNA, the CDR3 is TGTGCCTGGAATCTTGACAGGGTGGCCAACCTGACTTTC. Its translation is CAWNLDRVANLTF.

The V gene is TRBV5-4, the J gene TRBJ1-2, with unresolved D. Trimming pared 6 bases from V and 10 bases from J, leaving 16 bases between. The CDR3 consists of 12 residues. Germline values: CDR1 SGHNT, CDR2 YYREEE (reference sequence). The CDR3 is CASTINGETYTF. CDR3 in DNA: TGTGCCAGCACAATAAACGGAGAGACCTACACCTTC. Complete variable domain (other parts from reference TRBV5-4 and TRBJ1-2): ETGVTQSPTHLIKTRGQQVTLRCSSQSGHNTVSWYQQALGQGPQFIFQYYREEENGRGNFPPRFSGLQFPNYSSELNVNALELDDSALYLCASTINGETYTFGSGTRLTVV.